The text below deals with one T cell receptor (beta chain). Antigen: not known. Primers: 60 Vbeta forward and 13 Jbeta reverse. TCRdb keeps only in-frame clones here, not all; method: immunoSEQ multiplex PCR. Of roughly 150,000 clones listed, roughly 80% are singletons. The data stem from a study of cytomegalovirus exposure and HLA in healthy donors. Points from the study as a whole: Roughly even sequencing depth across donors was the assumption behind the presence/absence analyses.

Germline values: CDR1 MRHNA, CDR2 SNTAGT. Losses at the gene ends were 1 base for V and 5 bases for J; bases not matched to a gene: 4. There are 15 residues in the CDR3. The material sequenced was PBMCs. The V and J genes are TRBV6-4 and TRBJ2-1; 8 bases are a match to TRBD2. This sequence originates from a male donor in good health and CMV-seronegative. The CDR3 loop reads CASSDFAGGNNEQFF. The CDR3 nucleotides read TGTGCCAGCAGTGACTTTGCGGGGGGTAACAATGAGCAGTTCTTC.